This is a list of T cell receptor beta chains from one sample in a study of CD8 T cells in Susac syndrome. TCRdb fed the immunoSEQ multiplex PCR reads into MiXCR, producing one record per CDR3 protein. This table has 80,000 or so distinct CDR3 sequences, roughly 94% appearing once. The sample consisted of CD8+ T cells from PBMCs. All receptors derive from a human donor with Susac syndrome. Both conserved end residues are part of each CDR3. Fields, in order: V gene, J gene, D gene, clone size, CDR3 protein, CDR3 DNA. D genes are given only for firm matches. Where a row states a size, it is once, few, many or the class of an expanded clone; other rows omit it.

TRBV11-2	TRBJ2-7	NA	NA	CASSSQPPQGGSYEQYF	TGTGCCAGCAGCTCCCAACCCCCCCAGGGCGGCTCCTACGAGCAGTACTTC
TRBV7-9	TRBJ1-2	NA	NA	CASSQAREGYTF	TGTGCCAGCAGTCAAGCGCGGGAGGGCTACACCTTC
TRBV5-5	TRBJ1-2	NA	NA	CASRKMVTEINYGYTF	TGTGCCAGCAGGAAGATGGTTACAGAAATTAACTATGGCTACACCTTC
TRBV20-1	TRBJ2-1	TRBD1	NA	CSAPDRDSNEQFF	TGCAGTGCTCCTGACCGGGACAGCAATGAGCAGTTCTTC
TRBV12-3/TRBV12-4	TRBJ2-4	NA	NA	CASSLSTEKAKNIQYF	TGTGCCAGCAGTTTGAGCACCGAAAAAGCCAAAAACATTCAGTACTTC
TRBV7-9	TRBJ2-7	NA	NA	CASRPGQGGYEQYF	TGTGCCTCACGACCGGGGCAGGGCGGCTACGAGCAGTACTTC
TRBV29-1	TRBJ2-1	TRBD1	NA	CSVGQGRHEQFF	TGCAGCGTTGGACAGGGGAGGCATGAGCAGTTCTTC
TRBV14	TRBJ2-7	NA	few	CASSQVPYEQYF	TGTGCCAGCAGCCAAGTCCCCTACGAGCAGTACTTC
TRBV15	TRBJ2-1	TRBD1	NA	CATRPTDRAIDNEQFF	TGTGCCACCAGACCAACGGACAGGGCGATAGACAATGAGCAGTTCTTC
TRBV4-1	TRBJ1-1	NA	NA	CASSQSGSAEAFF	TGCGCCAGCAGCCAATCAGGCTCGGCTGAAGCTTTCTTT
TRBV9	TRBJ2-3	TRBD2	NA	CASSVAGGRDTQYF	TGTGCCAGCAGCGTAGCGGGGGGGAGAGATACGCAGTATTTT
TRBV9	TRBJ1-2	NA	NA	CASSESHGYTF	TGTGCCAGCAGCGAGAGTCATGGCTACACCTTC
TRBV28	TRBJ2-5	NA	NA	CASSSDSQETQYF	TGTGCCAGCAGCTCGGACTCACAAGAGACCCAGTACTTC
TRBV28	TRBJ2-7	NA	NA	CASGTGPNSYEQYF	TGTGCCAGCGGAACCGGGCCCAACTCCTACGAGCAGTACTTC
TRBV3-1	TRBJ2-2	NA	NA	CASSQGDSHTGELFF	TGTGCCAGCAGCCAAGGGGACTCCCACACCGGGGAGCTGTTTTTT
TRBV9	TRBJ2-7	NA	NA	CASSVGGGGTYEQYF	TGTGCCAGCAGCGTAGGTGGCGGGGGCACCTACGAGCAGTACTTC
TRBV9	TRBJ2-7	NA	few	CASSVGGSPYEQYF	TGTGCCAGCAGCGTAGGTGGGTCCCCCTACGAGCAGTACTTC
TRBV14	TRBJ2-1	NA	NA	CASSPFDLNEQFF	TGTGCCAGCAGCCCCTTTGACTTGAATGAGCAGTTCTTC
TRBV4-2	TRBJ2-1	NA	NA	CASSQEWTSYNEQFF	TGTGCCAGCAGCCAAGAGTGGACTTCTTACAATGAGCAGTTCTTC
TRBV12-3/TRBV12-4	TRBJ1-5	NA	NA	CASSPEGVDGRPQHF	TGTGCCAGCAGTCCCGAGGGGGTAGATGGTCGGCCCCAGCATTTT
TRBV24-1	TRBJ2-3	NA	NA	CATSGTGSSDTQYF	TGTGCCACCAGTGGGACCGGGTCCTCAGATACGCAGTATTTT
TRBV7-9	TRBJ2-1	NA	NA	CASSPSPYNEQFF	TGTGCCAGCAGCCCCAGCCCCTACAATGAGCAGTTCTTC
TRBV14	TRBJ2-5	TRBD2	once	CASSQEGAGGQETQYF	TGTGCCAGCAGCCAAGAGGGAGCGGGGGGACAAGAGACCCAGTACTTC
TRBV18	TRBJ1-1	NA	NA	CASSPFHNEAFF	TGTGCCAGCTCACCGTTCCATAATGAAGCTTTCTTT
TRBV12-5	TRBJ1-1	NA	NA	CASDRPQGTEAFF	TGTGCTAGTGATCGACCCCAGGGCACTGAAGCTTTCTTT
TRBV12-3/TRBV12-4	TRBJ2-7	TRBD1	NA	CASSFLGQGVYEQYF	TGTGCCAGCAGTTTTTTGGGACAGGGGGTGTACGAGCAGTACTTC
TRBV29-1	TRBJ2-1	NA	NA	CSVRERPSYNEQFF	TGCAGCGTTAGAGAACGTCCATCCTACAATGAGCAGTTCTTC
TRBV11-2	TRBJ1-6	NA	NA	CASSSRTRAQNSPLHF	TGTGCCAGCAGCTCCCGCACGAGGGCCCAAAATTCACCCCTCCACTTT
TRBV18	TRBJ1-5	NA	NA	CASSPKPQHF	TGTGCCAGCTCACCAAAGCCCCAGCATTTT
TRBV19	TRBJ2-2	TRBD1	NA	CATRGSGELFF	TGTGCCACCAGGGGGAGCGGGGAGCTGTTTTTT
TRBV7-9	TRBJ1-1	NA	NA	CASSRDGRGAFF	TGTGCCAGCAGCCGGGACGGTAGGGGAGCTTTCTTT
TRBV2	TRBJ1-2	TRBD1	NA	CALPQGEYGYTF	TGTGCCTTACCACAGGGGGAATATGGCTACACCTTC
TRBV2	TRBJ2-5	NA	once	CASSVRGEETQYF	TGTGCCAGCAGCGTTAGGGGAGAAGAGACCCAGTACTTC
TRBV12-5	TRBJ1-5	TRBD1	NA	CASGSTGQGVYSNQPQHF	TGTGCTAGTGGGTCCACGGGACAGGGAGTGTATAGCAATCAGCCCCAGCATTTT
TRBV19	TRBJ2-2	TRBD2	once	CASSWEGTGELFF	TGTGCCAGTAGTTGGGAGGGCACCGGGGAGCTGTTTTTT
TRBV3-1	TRBJ2-3	NA	NA	CASSQGDGHTDTQYF	TGTGCCAGCAGCCAAGGGGACGGCCACACAGATACGCAGTATTTT
TRBV20-1	TRBJ2-3	NA	NA	CSARPPERGTDTQYF	TGCAGTGCTAGACCGCCGGAAAGGGGCACAGATACGCAGTATTTT
TRBV5-1	TRBJ1-1	NA	NA	CASSHDWAEAFF	TGCGCCAGCAGTCATGACTGGGCTGAAGCTTTCTTT
TRBV6-5	TRBJ2-5	TRBD1	NA	CASSYSGQGEETQYF	TGTGCCAGCAGTTACTCCGGACAGGGGGAAGAGACCCAGTACTTC
TRBV11-1	TRBJ2-1	TRBD1	once	CASSWTGAEQFF	TGTGCCAGCAGCTGGACAGGGGCTGAGCAGTTCTTC
TRBV20-1	TRBJ1-2	NA	once	CSARVRGSDNPYGYTF	TGCAGTGCTAGAGTTCGCGGGTCAGACAATCCTTATGGCTACACCTTC
TRBV27	TRBJ1-1	NA	NA	CASRKGSREAFF	TGTGCCAGCAGAAAGGGTAGCCGTGAAGCTTTCTTT
TRBV3-1	TRBJ1-3	NA	NA	CASSQDADSLLNTIYF	TGTGCCAGCAGCCAAGATGCGGACAGCCTCCTAAACACCATATATTTT